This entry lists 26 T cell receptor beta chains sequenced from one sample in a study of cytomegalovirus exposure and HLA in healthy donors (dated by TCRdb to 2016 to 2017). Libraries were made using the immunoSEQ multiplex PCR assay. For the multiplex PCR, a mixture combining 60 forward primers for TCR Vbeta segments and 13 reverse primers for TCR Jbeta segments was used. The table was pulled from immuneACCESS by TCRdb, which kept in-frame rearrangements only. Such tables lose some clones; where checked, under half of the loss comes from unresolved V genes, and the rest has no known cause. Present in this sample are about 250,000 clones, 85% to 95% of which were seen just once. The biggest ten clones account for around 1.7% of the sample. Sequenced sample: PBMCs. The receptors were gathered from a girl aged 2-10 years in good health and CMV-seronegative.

DNA for the CDR3: TGTGCCAGCATCCCGGGACAGGGGTTGCGCAGCAATCAGCCCCAGCATTTT. The encoded protein is CASIPGQGLRSNQPQHF. This chain connects TRBV28 to TRBJ1-5; 10 bases are a match to TRBD1. Germline lookup yields CDR1 MDHEN and CDR2 SYDVKM. Germline trimming cut 7 bases from V and 1 base from J; bases unmatched to any gene: 10. This CDR3 region has 17 residues.

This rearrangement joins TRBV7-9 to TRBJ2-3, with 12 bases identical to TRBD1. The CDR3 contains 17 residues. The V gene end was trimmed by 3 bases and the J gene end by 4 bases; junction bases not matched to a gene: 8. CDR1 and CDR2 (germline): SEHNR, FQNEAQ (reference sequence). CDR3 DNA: TGTGCCAGCAGCTTGATCTGGGACAGGGGGCTCGCAGATACGCAGTATTTT. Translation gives CASSLIWDRGLADTQYF.

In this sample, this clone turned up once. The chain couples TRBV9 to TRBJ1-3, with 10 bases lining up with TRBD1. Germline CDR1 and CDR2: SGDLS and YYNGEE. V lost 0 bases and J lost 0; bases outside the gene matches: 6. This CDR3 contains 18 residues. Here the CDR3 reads CASSVASGTGVSGNTIYF. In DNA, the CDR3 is TGTGCCAGCAGCGTAGCCTCGGGGACAGGGGTCTCTGGAAACACCATATATTTT.

CDR3: CASSAPGGSTDTQYF. The CDR3 DNA is TGTGCCAGCAGCGCCCCCGGGGGGAGCACAGATACGCAGTATTTT. The chain has TRBV9 and TRBJ2-3, with 7 bases that match TRBD2. From germline, CDR1 is SGDLS and CDR2 YYNGEE. With 3 bases clipped from V and 0 bases from J, the junction kept 4 bases outside the gene matches. This CDR3 spans 15 amino acids. The variable domain in full, completed from reference TRBV9 and TRBJ2-3, reads DSGVTQTPKHLITATGQRVTLRCSPRSGDLSVYWYQQSLDQGLQFLIQYYNGEERAKGNILERFSAQQFPDLHSELNLSSLELGDSALYFCASSAPGGSTDTQYFGPGTRLTVL.

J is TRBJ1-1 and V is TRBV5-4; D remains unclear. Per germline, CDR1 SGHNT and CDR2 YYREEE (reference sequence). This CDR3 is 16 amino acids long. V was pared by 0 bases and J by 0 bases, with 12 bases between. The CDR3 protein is CASSLERVNLNTEAFF. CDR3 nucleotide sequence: TGTGCCAGCAGCTTGGAGCGCGTCAACCTGAACACTGAAGCTTTCTTT.

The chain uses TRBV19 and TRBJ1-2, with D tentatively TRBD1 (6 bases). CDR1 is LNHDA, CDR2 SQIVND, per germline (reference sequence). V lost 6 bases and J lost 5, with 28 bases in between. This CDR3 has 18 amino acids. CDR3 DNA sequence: TGTGCCAGTAGACCGGACAGTTGGCTCCCCTCCATCTTATATGGCTACACCTTC. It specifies CASRPDSWLPSILYGYTF.

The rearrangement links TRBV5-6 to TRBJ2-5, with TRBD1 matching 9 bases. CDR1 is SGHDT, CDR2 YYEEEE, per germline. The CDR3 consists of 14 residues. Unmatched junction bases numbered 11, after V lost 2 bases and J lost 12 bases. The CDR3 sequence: CASSFGTGKEQEYF. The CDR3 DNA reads TGTGCCAGCAGCTTCGGGACAGGGAAAGAACAGGAGTACTTC.

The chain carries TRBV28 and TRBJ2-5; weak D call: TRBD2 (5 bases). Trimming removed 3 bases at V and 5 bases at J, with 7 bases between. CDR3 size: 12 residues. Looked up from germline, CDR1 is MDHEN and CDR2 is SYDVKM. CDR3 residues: CASSLGVETQYF. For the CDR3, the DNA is TGTGCCAGCAGTTTGGGAGTGGAGACCCAGTACTTC.

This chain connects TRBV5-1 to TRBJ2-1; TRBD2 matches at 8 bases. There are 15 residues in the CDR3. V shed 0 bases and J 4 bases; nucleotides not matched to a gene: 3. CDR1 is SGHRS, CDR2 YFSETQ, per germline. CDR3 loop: CASSLGSGGYNEQFF. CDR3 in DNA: TGCGCCAGCAGCTTGGGGTCGGGGGGGTACAATGAGCAGTTCTTC.

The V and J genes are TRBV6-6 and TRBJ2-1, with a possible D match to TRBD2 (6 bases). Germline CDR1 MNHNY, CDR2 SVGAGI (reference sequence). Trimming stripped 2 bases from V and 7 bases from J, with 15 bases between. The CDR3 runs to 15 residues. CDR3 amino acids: CASSYNRRERNEQFF. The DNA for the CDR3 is TGTGCCAGCAGTTACAACCGGAGGGAAAGGAATGAGCAGTTCTTC.

As DNA, the CDR3 is TGTGCCAGCAGTGGGACTAGCGGGAGTGATACAGATACGCAGTATTTT. It is translated as CASSGTSGSDTDTQYF. The chain joins TRBV6-1 to TRBJ2-3, with 13 positions matching TRBD2. J gave up 3 bases and V 4 bases, and 4 bases lay outside the gene matches. This CDR3 comprises 16 residues. CDR1 is MNHNS, CDR2 SASEGT, per germline.

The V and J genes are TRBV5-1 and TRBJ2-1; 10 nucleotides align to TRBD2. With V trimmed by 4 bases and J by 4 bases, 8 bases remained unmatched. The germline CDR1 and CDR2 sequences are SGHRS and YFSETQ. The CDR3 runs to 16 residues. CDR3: CASSVTGLAEYNEQFF. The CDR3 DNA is TGCGCCAGCAGCGTAACAGGACTAGCGGAGTACAATGAGCAGTTCTTC.

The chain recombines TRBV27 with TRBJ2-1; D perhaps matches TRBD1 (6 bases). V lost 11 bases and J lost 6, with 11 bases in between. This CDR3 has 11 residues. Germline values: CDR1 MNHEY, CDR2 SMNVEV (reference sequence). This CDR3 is CAALRGNEQFF. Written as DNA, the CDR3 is TGTGCCGCCCTCAGGGGCAATGAGCAGTTCTTC.

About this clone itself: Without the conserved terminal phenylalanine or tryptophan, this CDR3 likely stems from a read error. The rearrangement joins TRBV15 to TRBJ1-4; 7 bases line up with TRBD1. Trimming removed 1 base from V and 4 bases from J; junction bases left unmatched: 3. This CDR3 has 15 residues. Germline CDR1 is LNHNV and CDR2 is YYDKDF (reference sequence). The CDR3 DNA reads TGTGCCACCAGCAGAGCGGGACAGCATAATGAAAAACTGTTTCTT. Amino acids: CATSRAGQHNEKLFL.

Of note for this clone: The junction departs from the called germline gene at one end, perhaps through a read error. The chain's CDR3 is CSSSSTGPDTQYF. The CDR3 DNA reads as TGTTCCAGCAGCTCGACAGGACCAGATACGCAGTATTTT. The chain uses TRBV7-9 and TRBJ2-3; D perhaps matches TRBD1 (6 bases). Germline V gives CDR1 SEHNR, CDR2 FQNEAQ (reference sequence). CDR3 length: 13 residues.

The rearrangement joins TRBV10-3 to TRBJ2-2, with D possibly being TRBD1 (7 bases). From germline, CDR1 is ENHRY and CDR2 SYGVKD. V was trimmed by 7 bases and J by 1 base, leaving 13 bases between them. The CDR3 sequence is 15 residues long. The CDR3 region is CAIKAGGLNTGELFF. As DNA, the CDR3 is TGTGCCATCAAAGCAGGGGGGCTGAACACCGGGGAGCTGTTTTTT.

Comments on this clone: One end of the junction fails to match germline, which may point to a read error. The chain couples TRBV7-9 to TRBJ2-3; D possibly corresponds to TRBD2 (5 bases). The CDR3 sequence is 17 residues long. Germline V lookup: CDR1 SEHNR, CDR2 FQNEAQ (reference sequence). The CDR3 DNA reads TGTTCCAGCAGCTTGGAGGTCTTCGTGGACGGCACAGATACGCAGTATTTT. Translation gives CSSSLEVFVDGTDTQYF.

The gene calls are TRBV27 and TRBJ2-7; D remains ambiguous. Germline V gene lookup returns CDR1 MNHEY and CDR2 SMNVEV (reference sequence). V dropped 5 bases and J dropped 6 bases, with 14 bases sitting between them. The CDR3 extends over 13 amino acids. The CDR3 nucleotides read TGTGCCAGCAGTCCTCTCCGGTCGGGCGAGCAGTACTTC. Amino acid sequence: CASSPLRSGEQYF.

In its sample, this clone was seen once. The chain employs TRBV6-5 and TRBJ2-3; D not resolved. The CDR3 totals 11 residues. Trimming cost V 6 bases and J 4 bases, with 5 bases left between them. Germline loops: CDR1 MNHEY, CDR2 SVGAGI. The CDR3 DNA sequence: TGTGCCAGCAGGTTAGCAGATACGCAGTATTTT. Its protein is CASRLADTQYF.

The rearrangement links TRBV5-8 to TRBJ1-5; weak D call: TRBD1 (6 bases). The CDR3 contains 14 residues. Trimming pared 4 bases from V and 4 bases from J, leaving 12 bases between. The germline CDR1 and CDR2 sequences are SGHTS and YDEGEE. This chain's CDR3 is CASSIGDTNQPQHF. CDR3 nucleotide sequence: TGTGCCAGCAGCATCGGGGACACGAATCAGCCCCAGCATTTT. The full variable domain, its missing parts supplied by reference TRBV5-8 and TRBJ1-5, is EAGVTQSPTHLIKTRGQQATLRCSPISGHTSVYWYQQALGLGLQFLLWYDEGEERNRGNFPPRFSGRQFPNYSSELNVNALELEDSALYLCASSIGDTNQPQHFGDGTRLSIL.

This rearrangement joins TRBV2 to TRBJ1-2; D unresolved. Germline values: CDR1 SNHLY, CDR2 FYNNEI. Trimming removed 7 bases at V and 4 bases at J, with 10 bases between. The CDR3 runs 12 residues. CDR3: CASTSRGYGYTF. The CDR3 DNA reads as TGTGCCAGCACCTCAAGAGGCTATGGCTACACCTTC.

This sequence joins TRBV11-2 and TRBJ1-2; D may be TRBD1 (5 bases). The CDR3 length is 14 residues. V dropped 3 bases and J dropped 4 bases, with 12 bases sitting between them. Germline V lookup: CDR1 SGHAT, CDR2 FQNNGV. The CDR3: CASSFMSGGYGYTF. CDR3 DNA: TGTGCCAGCAGCTTTATGTCGGGGGGCTATGGCTACACCTTC.

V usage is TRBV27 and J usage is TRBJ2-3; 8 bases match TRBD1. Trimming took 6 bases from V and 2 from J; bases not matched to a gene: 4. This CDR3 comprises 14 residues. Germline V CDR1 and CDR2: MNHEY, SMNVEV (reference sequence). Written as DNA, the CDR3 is TGTGCCAGCAGAAGACAGGGGATCACAGATACGCAGTATTTT. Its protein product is CASRRQGITDTQYF.

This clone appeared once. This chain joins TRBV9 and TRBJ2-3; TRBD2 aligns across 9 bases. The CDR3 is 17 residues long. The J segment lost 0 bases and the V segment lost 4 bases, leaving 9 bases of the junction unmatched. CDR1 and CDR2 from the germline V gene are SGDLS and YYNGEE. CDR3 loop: CASSREPAGGSTDTQYF. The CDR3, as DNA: TGTGCCAGCAGCAGAGAACCAGCGGGGGGCAGCACAGATACGCAGTATTTT.

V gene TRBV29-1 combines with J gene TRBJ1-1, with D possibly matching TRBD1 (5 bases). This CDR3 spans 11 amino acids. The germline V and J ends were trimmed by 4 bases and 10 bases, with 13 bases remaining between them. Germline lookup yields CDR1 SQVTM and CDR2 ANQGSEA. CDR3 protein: CSVGDGSIAFF. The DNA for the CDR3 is TGCAGCGTTGGGGACGGGAGTATAGCTTTCTTT.

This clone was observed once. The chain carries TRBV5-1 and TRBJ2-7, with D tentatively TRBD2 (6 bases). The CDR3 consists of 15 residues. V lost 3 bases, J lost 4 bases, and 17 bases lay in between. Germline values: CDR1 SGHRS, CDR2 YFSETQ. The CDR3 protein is CASSWGPTSSYEQYF. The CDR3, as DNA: TGCGCCAGCAGCTGGGGTCCGACTAGTTCTTACGAGCAGTACTTC. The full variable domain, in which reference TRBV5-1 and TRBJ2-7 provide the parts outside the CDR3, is KAGVTQTPRYLIKTRGQQVTLSCSPISGHRSVSWYQQTPGQGLQFLFEYFSETQRNKGNFPGRFSGRQFSNSRSEMNVSTLELGDSALYLCASSWGPTSSYEQYFGPGTRLTVT.